This is a list of T cell receptor beta chains from one sample in a study of early T cells in non-severe SARS-CoV-2 infection. TCRdb reanalysed the 5' RACE reads using MiXCR and keeps one entry per CDR3 protein. The sample carries about 48,000 distinct CDR3 sequences, around 10% recorded once. What was sequenced was whole blood. These receptors were collected from an adult who was a healthcare worker with PCR-confirmed SARS-CoV-2 infection or an uninfected control (not recorded which). Each CDR3 is given with its conserved first and last residue. The D gene is left open where the match is weak. Part of the rows lack a size; the others show once, few, many or a class for expanded clones.

d_gene | j_gene | abundance | v_gene | len | CDR3aa | CDR3nt
TRBD2 | TRBJ2-7 | - | TRBV12-3/TRBV12-4 | 14 | CASTLTSGRYEQYF | TGTGCCAGCACCTTGACTAGCGGGAGGTACGAGCAGTACTTC
- | TRBJ2-7 | - | TRBV28 | 14 | CASSRARGDYEQYF | TGTGCCAGCTCCCGAGCCAGGGGAGATTACGAGCAGTACTTC
- | TRBJ1-5 | many | TRBV2 | 12 | CASSVPNQPQHF | TGTGCCAGCAGTGTCCCAAATCAGCCCCAGCATTTT
TRBD2 | TRBJ2-1 | many | TRBV3-1 | 16 | CASRPSGTSGSNEQFF | TGTGCCAGCAGACCCTCCGGGACTAGCGGTTCCAATGAGCAGTTCTTC
- | TRBJ2-7 | once | TRBV11-2 | 15 | CASSLELAPAYEQYF | TGTGCCAGCAGCTTAGAACTTGCGCCAGCCTACGAGCAGTACTTC
- | TRBJ2-7 | many | TRBV12-3/TRBV12-4 | 12 | CASSPKAYEQYF | TGTGCCAGCAGCCCTAAAGCCTACGAGCAGTACTTC
- | TRBJ2-1 | - | TRBV29-1 | 11 | CSVAGAEEQFF | TGCAGCGTTGCAGGGGCCGAAGAGCAGTTCTTC
- | TRBJ2-2 | - | TRBV29-1 | 14 | CSVSQETNTGELFF | TGCAGCGTTTCACAAGAAACGAACACCGGGGAGCTGTTTTTT
- | TRBJ2-7 | few | TRBV20-1 | 14 | CSARDIWSSYEQYF | TGCAGTGCTAGAGACATTTGGAGCTCCTACGAGCAGTACTTC
- | TRBJ1-5 | many | TRBV29-1 | 12 | CSVEAPNQPQHF | TGCAGCGTTGAAGCTCCGAATCAGCCCCAGCATTTT